Below, one T cell receptor beta chain is given with its context. Its target is unknown. The method was immunoSEQ multiplex PCR; TCRdb's version includes in-frame clones alone and lacks a portion of them. The data show 150,000 to 200,000 clones, more than 85% seen once. This entry is derived from a study of lymphopenia after photon versus proton radiotherapy. Study-wide results and caveats: After lymphocyte nadir, photon-treated repertoires showed oligoclonal expansion, especially CD8+ Temra. Survival link was tested only in deceased patients; proton benefit remains a possibility.

V was pared by 0 bases and J by 0 bases, with 6 bases between. CDR1 MGHRA and CDR2 YSYEKL come from the germline V gene. CDR3 length equals 15 residues. Here the sequenced sample was peripheral blood, taken from a patient treated with photon-based radiotherapy. The sequence was collected from a man aged 45-65 years with gastric cancer. The rearrangement joins TRBV4-1 to TRBJ1-5; no reliable D call. In nucleotides, the CDR3 is TGCGCCAGCAGCCAAGAACCCCTTAGCAATCAGCCCCAGCATTTT. Amino acid sequence: CASSQEPLSNQPQHF.